This T cell receptor (beta chain) was captured by sequencing in a study of shared clonotypes between healthy human individuals. At the level of the study: The cohort comprised a couple of women and a few men. Their ages spanned 18 to 49 years. Study-level findings and limits: Naive subsets usually exceeded memory subsets in estimated richness. Four donors had about 5.1% of their naive CD4 clonotypes in common.

Produced via immunoSEQ multiplex PCR; TCRdb's table is partial and in-frame only. In the table there are about 92,000 clones, around 68% of which are singletons. This clone was counted only a few times. Its antigen is still unknown. The CD8 memory fraction combined CD45RO+ cells with TemRA cells (CCR7-negative CD45RA+). The CDR3 consists of 15 residues. V lost 4 bases and J 1 base, leaving 11 bases between the germline ends. The germline V gene has CDR1 MNHEY and CDR2 SVGAGI. The source is a man younger than 40 in good health. The V call is TRBV6-5, the J call TRBJ1-5, with unresolved D. The sequenced sample consisted of memory CD8+ T cells sorted from blood. The sample's subset: CD45RO+ cells pooled with CCR7-negative TemRA cells. The CDR3 region has the DNA TGTGCCAGCAGTTTACAGACCGGGAGCAATCAGCCCCAGCATTTT. Residues: CASSLQTGSNQPQHF.